The clone carrying this T cell receptor beta chain was seen a single time. This CDR3 contains 16 residues. Germline-derived CDR1 and CDR2 are MGHRA and YSYEKL. V was pared by 3 bases and J by 3 bases, with 11 bases of the junction left unmatched. TCRdb keeps only in-frame clones here, not all; method: immunoSEQ multiplex PCR. The sample holds 250,000 or so clones, 83% seen once. The data are from a study of blood T cell repertoires in COVID-19. The sequence came from a woman aged 40 to 50 who had been exposed to COVID-19. What was sequenced was PBMCs or T cells enriched from blood (not recorded which). The chain combines TRBV4-1 with TRBJ2-7, with TRBD2 matching over 7 bases. The CDR3 reads CASSQPGLGGYYEQYF. The CDR3 DNA is TGCGCCAGCAGCCAGCCAGGACTAGGAGGATACTACGAGCAGTACTTC.